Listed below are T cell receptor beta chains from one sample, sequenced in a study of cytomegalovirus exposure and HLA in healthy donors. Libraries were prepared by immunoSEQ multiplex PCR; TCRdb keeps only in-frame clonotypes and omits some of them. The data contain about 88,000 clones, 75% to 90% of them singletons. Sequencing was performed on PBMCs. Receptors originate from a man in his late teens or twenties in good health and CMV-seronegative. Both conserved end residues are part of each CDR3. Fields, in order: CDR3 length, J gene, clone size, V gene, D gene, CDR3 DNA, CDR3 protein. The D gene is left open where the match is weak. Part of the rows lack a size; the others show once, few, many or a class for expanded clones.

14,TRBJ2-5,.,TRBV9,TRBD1,TGTGCCAGCAGCGTTGGGACAGGGGTAGAGACCCAGTACTTC,CASSVGTGVETQYF
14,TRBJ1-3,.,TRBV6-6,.,TGTGCCAGCAGTTCAGGATTTTCAGGAAACACCATATATTTT,CASSSGFSGNTIYF
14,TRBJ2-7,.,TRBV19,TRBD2,TGTGCCAGTAGTATTACTAGCGGGGGCTACGAGCAGTACTTC,CASSITSGGYEQYF
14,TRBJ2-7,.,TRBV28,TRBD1,TGTGCCAGCAGGGTCCCGGGACAGGGGGCGAGTCTGTACTTC,CASRVPGQGASLYF
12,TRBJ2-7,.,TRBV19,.,TGTGCCAGTACCGACAGGTCCTACGAGCAGTACTTC,CASTDRSYEQYF
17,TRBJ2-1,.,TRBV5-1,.,TGCGCCAGCAGCTTGGGCCTCCTTAGCGGCTCCTACAATGAGCAGTTCTTC,CASSLGLLSGSYNEQFF
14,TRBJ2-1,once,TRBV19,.,TGTGCCAGTATGCGGGGTATGGGGGGCAATGAGCAGTTCTTC,CASMRGMGGNEQFF
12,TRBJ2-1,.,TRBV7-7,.,TGTGCCAGCAGCCCTGAGGGGGTTGAGCAGTTCTTC,CASSPEGVEQFF
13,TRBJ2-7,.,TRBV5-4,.,TGTGCCAGCAGCTTGGGGGGCACCTACGAGCAGTACTTC,CASSLGGTYEQYF
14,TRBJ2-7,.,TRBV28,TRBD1,TGTGCCAGCAGTTTCGCAGGGGACAGCTACGAGCAGTACTTC,CASSFAGDSYEQYF
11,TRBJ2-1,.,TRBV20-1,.,TGCAGTGCGCGACTAGTTCCTGAGCAGTTCTTC,CSARLVPEQFF
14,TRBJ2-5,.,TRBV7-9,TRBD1,TGTGCCAGCAGCAGAAGACAGGGCCAAGAGACCCAGTACTTC,CASSRRQGQETQYF
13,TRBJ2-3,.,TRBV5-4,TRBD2,TGTGCCAGCAGCTTGGGCGGGAGAGATACGCAGTATTTT,CASSLGGRDTQYF
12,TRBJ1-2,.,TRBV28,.,TGTGCCAGCAGTTTTCGTTCGAGAGGCTACACCTTC,CASSFRSRGYTF
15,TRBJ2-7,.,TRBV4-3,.,TGCGCCAGCAGCCAAGGAATAGGGGGGGAGCTCGAGCAGTACTTC,CASSQGIGGELEQYF
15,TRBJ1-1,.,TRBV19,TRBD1,TGTGCCAGTAGTCAGTTGGGACAGCCGAACACTGAAGCTTTCTTT,CASSQLGQPNTEAFF
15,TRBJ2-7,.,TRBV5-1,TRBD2,TGCGCCAGCAGCTTGCTCGGGACTAGCGGGCAGGAGCAGTACTTC,CASSLLGTSGQEQYF
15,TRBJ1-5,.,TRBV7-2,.,TGTGCCAGCAGTCCAACGCTCCAGACAAATCAGCCCCAGCATTTT,CASSPTLQTNQPQHF
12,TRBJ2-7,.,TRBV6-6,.,TGTGCCAGCAGTTACTCCTCGTACGAGCAGTACTTC,CASSYSSYEQYF
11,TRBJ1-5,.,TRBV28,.,TGTGCCAGCCGGGACAATCAGCCCCAGCATTTT,CASRDNQPQHF
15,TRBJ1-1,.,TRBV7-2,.,TGTGCCAGCAGCCATCGTGCGACAGGAGAGACTGAAGCTTTCTTT,CASSHRATGETEAFF
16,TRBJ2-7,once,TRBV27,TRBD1,TGTGCCAGCAGTTTATCGGACAGGCCCTCACCCTACGAGCAGTACTTC,CASSLSDRPSPYEQYF
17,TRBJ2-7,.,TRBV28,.,TGTGCCAGCAGTTCACCCCGAGGGCCGGCTGAAATCTACGAGCAGTACTTC,CASSSPRGPAEIYEQYF
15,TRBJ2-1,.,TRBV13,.,TGTGCCAGCACCCATAGAGCGGTATCCTACAATGAGCAGTTCTTC,CASTHRAVSYNEQFF
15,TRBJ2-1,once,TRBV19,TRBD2,TGTGCCAGTAGTATACCTGGGACTAGCGGGGGTGAGCAGTTCTTC,CASSIPGTSGGEQFF
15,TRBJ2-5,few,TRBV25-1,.,TGTGCCAGCAGTGAGTACGGGACTGCCGGGGAGACCCAGTACTTC,CASSEYGTAGETQYF
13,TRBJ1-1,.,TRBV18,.,TGTGCCAGCTCACCACCGAGCGGGCCTGAAGCTTTCTTT,CASSPPSGPEAFF
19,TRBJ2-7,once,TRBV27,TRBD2,TGTGCCAGCCAGGGAGTGGTTCGGCGGGAGGGCCCCCTCTCCTACGAGCAGTACTTC,CASQGVVRREGPLSYEQYF
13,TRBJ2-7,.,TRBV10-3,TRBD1,TGTGCCATCAGAGGGGGCGATTCCTACGAGCAGTACTTC,CAIRGGDSYEQYF
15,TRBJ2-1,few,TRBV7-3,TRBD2,TGTGCCAGCAGCTTAGGGACTAGCGGATACAATGAGCAGTTCTTC,CASSLGTSGYNEQFF